This TCR beta chain was identified in a study of cytomegalovirus exposure and HLA in healthy donors (dated by TCRdb to 2016 to 2017). Some background on the complete study: In an earlier analysis of approximately 500 of the donors, 276 Gb of sequence data and 90 million to 120 million unique TCR beta sequences from 180 million or so T cells were reported. Around 330 gigabases of sequencing data and roughly 80 million unique TCR sequences made up an early release that covered 500 to 700 HLA-typed donors. The genetic ancestry cluster associated with self-reported Caucasian donors included around four fifths of the roughly 400 genotyped donors. The study was designed to test whether signatures of past pathogen exposure could be identified by cataloging public T cell receptors. The study used immunosequencing to profile the T cell repertoires of about 670 subjects and linked those repertoires to cytomegalovirus serostatus. A separate validation cohort of more than 100 different subjects was used in addition to the approximately 700-subject first cohort. To predict cytomegalovirus infection status, the study combined high-throughput TCR immunosequencing, statistical association of individual TCRs with disease status, and machine learning. In a later analysis, previously published TCR beta repertoires from about 670 donors were re-analyzed and high-resolution HLA genotyping was added so that TCR occurrence patterns could be studied. The later analysis used no new phenotypic data to find candidate immune exposures, relying instead on TCR beta sequences and their occurrence across donors. An earlier analysis of 587 of the donors applied high-throughput TCR beta sequencing to assess whether each TCR beta V gene segment acted as functional or pseudogenic. Donor age, sex, ethnicity and CMV serostatus were collected together with the repertoire data. Genome-wide SNP genotypes for about 55% of the 666 donors were used in a later genetic analysis, which treated that subset as a discovery cohort. Every repertoire in the discovery cohort had been generated on one and the same sequencing platform. Class I and class II HLA loci were covered by the typing at four-digit resolution. The number of typed donors differed by locus: about 629-630 for A, B, C, DRB1 and DQB1; 500 to 550 for DQA1; some 610 for DPA1; and some 430 for DPB1. Several DR-DQ haplotypes were treated as single units for association and clustering because of strong linkage in the cohort. Among 398 genotyped donors of the cohort, an average of approximately 200,000 unique TCR beta nucleotide sequences was sequenced per donor, of which roughly 17% were non-productive. Summary of the overall study and its limitations: Cytomegalovirus status was reported to be diagnosed by the classifier with high specificity and sensitivity in both the original and validation cohorts. The only immune exposure information available for the cohort was CMV serostatus. In an earlier analysis of fewer than 700 of the donors, most TCR beta V segments appeared in productive rearrangements about 87% or about 30% of the time, broadly matching IMGT annotations. In a later analysis, the rate of TCR association differed among HLA loci, with DRB1 alleles having the most associated TCRs and HLA-C alleles having the fewest. When HLA alleles, especially DR and DQ, strongly co-occurred, attributing TCR associations to individual alleles was difficult. A later analysis associated roughly 17,000 TCR beta sequences with specific HLA alleles at a false discovery rate of 0.05. In this cohort, only TCR beta chains were sequenced, and detectable features were limited by the absence of alpha or paired-chain data. A cluster of highly shared sequence variants was judged likely to represent a technical artifact of the sequencing pipeline. A later analysis found that most CMV-associated TCR beta chains appeared HLA-restricted, with HLA associations seemingly driven largely by CMV exposure. Compared with the roughly 710-donor mean, donors in an Asian-associated ancestry cluster had fewer N-insertions in productive TCRs, according to a later genetic analysis. Because counts were too low, roughly 17 rarely observed V segments, including chromosome 9 orphons, were left out of the earlier analysis of roughly 600 of the donors. The 87-base-pair reads could not distinguish some IMGT-functional V segments, including TRBV6-2 and TRBV6-3, so those segments were excluded. Roughly uniform sequencing depth across donors was assumed in presence/absence analyses, although this assumption may not hold. In a later analysis, HLA-associated TCR beta chains were found to be more clonally expanded and to have lower generation probabilities than equally common non-associated chains. HLA typing was unavailable for some donors at each locus, so association tests used only the typed subset. A total of fewer than 200 TCR beta chains were listed by the study as associated with cytomegalovirus. A few of the identified cytomegalovirus-associated TCR beta chains were confirmed in vitro to be specific for cytomegalovirus antigens. In a later analysis, several top co-occurrence clusters were reported to appear linked to parvovirus B19, influenza, CMV and Epstein-Barr virus. According to the authors, the approach could potentially be generalized to other disease states and immunological phenotypes. Most TCR sequences were seen in very few donors, while some public TCRs were found in many individuals. Linkage disequilibrium might explain the correlated functional status among segregating V segments, but an unknown experimental factor could not be excluded. A further reported finding was that TCR beta sequences accurately predicted the HLA-A and HLA-B alleles for most subjects in the first cohort. An association between a missense DCLRE1C variant and V-gene and J-gene trimming of TCR beta chains was found in a later genetic analysis and replicated in an independent cohort.

In regard to this clone: Its antigen specificity is not known. Base qualities are not provided; no much larger clone lies one nucleotide away.

The cohort was made up of under 800 healthy bone marrow donors. At the time of sampling, all cohort members were nominally healthy, though unrecorded immune exposures were likely present. The donor was CMV seronegative and belonged to the group of 350 or so seronegative cohort members. A peripheral blood sample was provided by each donor, and peripheral blood mononuclear cells were used for TCR beta sequencing. Genomic DNA extraction from the blood cell samples was performed with the Qiagen DNeasy Blood Extraction Kit. The library came from the immunoSEQ multiplex PCR assay. For the multiplex PCR, a mixture combining 60 forward primers for TCR Vbeta segments and 13 reverse primers for TCR Jbeta segments was used. The CDR3 region of rearranged TCR beta genes was amplified from genomic DNA by a multiplex PCR assay. Amplified TCR beta libraries were sequenced as 87-base-pair reads on the Illumina HiSeq System. The paper's processing steps were these. A later analysis counted tens of millions of unique TCR beta chains across the 650 to 800 repertoires, and around 9.9 million of these chains were shared by at least two donors. A nearest-neighbor algorithm error-corrected the raw reads and collapsed the reads into unique sequences, merging closely related sequences to remove PCR and sequencing errors. CDR3 sequences were aligned to IMGT reference sequences to assign V, D and J gene segments. Each retained sequence needed at least a six-nucleotide match to both a V gene segment and a J gene segment. Rearrangements were classified as productive when the CDR3 lacked stop codons and remained in frame with V and J, and all other rearrangements were classified as non-productive. CDR3 was defined according to IMGT convention as the region running from the second conserved V-encoded cysteine to the conserved J-encoded phenylalanine. In an earlier analysis of more than 550 of the donors, sequences lacking an unambiguous match to a single V gene segment were excluded. In an earlier analysis of several hundred of the donors, V segments were called functional above 56.7% productive rearrangements and were called segregating when the between-donor standard deviation exceeded 5%. A statistical classification framework was developed to diagnose cytomegalovirus status using the catalog of TCR beta chain sequences. In a later analysis, V and J genes were assigned by comparing TCR nucleotide sequences against IMGT/GENE-DB human TR gene sequences. Using the TCRdist pipeline, a later analysis assigned CDR3 sequences along with most-parsimonious VDJ recombination scenarios. A later analysis defined each TCR beta chain by its CDR3 amino acid sequence plus V-gene family, and excluded reads lacking a unique V-gene family. In a later analysis, 550 to 650 highly shared, low-generation-probability nucleotide sequences were removed to address suspected cross-contamination and a sequencing artifact. In a later analysis, a clonal expansion index was calculated for each public chain from normalized within-repertoire ranks of inferred template counts. Generation probabilities in a later analysis came from a VDJ recombination model fitted to out-of-frame rearrangements, and those results were checked against IGoR. In a later analysis, TCR-TCR, TCR-HLA and TCR-CMV co-occurrence was scored with hypergeometric tests, and a repertoire-size bias correction was applied to TCR pairs. To estimate false discovery rates, a later analysis permuted the HLA or CMV assignments 20 times. In a later analysis, co-occurring TCRs were grouped using DBSCAN, with TCRdist sequence similarity added in when clustering inside HLA-allele-positive subsets. Repertoires with fewer than 30,000 or more than 120,000 public chains were left out of co-occurrence clustering, as were four to six repertoires with anomalous nucleotide sharing. TCRdb holds this immuneACCESS table with in-frame rearrangements only. Some clones are missing; in checked studies, unresolved V genes explain under half, and the rest has no known cause. Clone size and V and J calls were adopted from that table, with D and trimming inferred from the DNA. The sample contains about 98,000 clones, roughly 70% of them found a single time. Around 2% of the sample is taken by the ten largest.

From cysteine to phenylalanine, the CDR3 is 18 amino acids long. CDR3 DNA only is kept here, 54 bases in frame from base 1. V lost 0 bases and J lost 0 bases, and the count of bases not matched to a germline gene is 6. CDR1 and CDR2 are drawn from the germline V gene: SGDLS, YYNGEE. The rearranged chain carries TRBV9 and TRBJ2-3; the junction holds 11 bases that match TRBD2. Sample: PBMCs. This receptor was taken from a male donor in good health and CMV-seronegative. The DNA is TGTGCCAGCAGCGTAGGAAGACTAGCGGGACCCAGCACAGATACGCAGTATTTT. It is translated as CASSVGRLAGPSTDTQYF.